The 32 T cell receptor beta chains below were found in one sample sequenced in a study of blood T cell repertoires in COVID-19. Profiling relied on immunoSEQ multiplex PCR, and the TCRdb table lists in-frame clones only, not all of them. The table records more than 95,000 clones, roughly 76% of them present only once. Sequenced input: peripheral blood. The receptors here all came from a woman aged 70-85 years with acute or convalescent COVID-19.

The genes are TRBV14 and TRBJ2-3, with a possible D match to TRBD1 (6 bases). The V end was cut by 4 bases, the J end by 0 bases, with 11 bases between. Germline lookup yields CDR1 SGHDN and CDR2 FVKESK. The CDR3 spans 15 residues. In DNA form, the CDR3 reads TGTGCCAGCAGCCTTCGACAGGAGAGCACAGATACGCAGTATTTT. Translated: CASSLRQESTDTQYF.

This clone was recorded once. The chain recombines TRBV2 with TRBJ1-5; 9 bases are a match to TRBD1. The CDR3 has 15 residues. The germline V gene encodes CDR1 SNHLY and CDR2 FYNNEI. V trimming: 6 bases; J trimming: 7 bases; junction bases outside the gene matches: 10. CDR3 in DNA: TGTGCCAGCAGCGCGGACAGGGGATGGCTCCAGCCCCAGCATTTT. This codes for CASSADRGWLQPQHF.

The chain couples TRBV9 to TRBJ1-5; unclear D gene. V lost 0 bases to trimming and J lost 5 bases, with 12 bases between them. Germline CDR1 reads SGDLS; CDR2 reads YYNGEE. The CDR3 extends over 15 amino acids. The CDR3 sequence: CASSVGGGFDQPQHF. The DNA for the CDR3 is TGTGCCAGCAGCGTAGGGGGAGGTTTCGATCAGCCCCAGCATTTT.

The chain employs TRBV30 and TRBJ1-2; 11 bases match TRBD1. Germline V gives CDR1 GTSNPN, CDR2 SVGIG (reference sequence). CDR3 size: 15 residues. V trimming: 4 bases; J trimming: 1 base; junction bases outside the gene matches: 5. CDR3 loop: CAWNMGQGGNYGYTF. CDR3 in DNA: TGTGCCTGGAACATGGGACAGGGGGGTAACTATGGCTACACCTTC.

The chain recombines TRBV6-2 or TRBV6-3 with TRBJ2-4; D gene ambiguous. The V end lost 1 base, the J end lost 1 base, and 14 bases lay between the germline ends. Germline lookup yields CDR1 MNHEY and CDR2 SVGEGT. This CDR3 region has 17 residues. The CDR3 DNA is TGTGCCAGCAGTTACTTCGACCAGACAAGGGCCAAAAACATTCAGTACTTC. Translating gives CASSYFDQTRAKNIQYF.

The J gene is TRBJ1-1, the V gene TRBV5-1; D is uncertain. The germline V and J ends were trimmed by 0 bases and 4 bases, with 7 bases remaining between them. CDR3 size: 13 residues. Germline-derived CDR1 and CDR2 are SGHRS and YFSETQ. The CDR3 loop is CASSLAGSTEAFF. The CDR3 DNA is TGCGCCAGCAGCTTGGCGGGGAGCACTGAAGCTTTCTTT. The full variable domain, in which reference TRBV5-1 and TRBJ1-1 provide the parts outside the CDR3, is KAGVTQTPRYLIKTRGQQVTLSCSPISGHRSVSWYQQTPGQGLQFLFEYFSETQRNKGNFPGRFSGRQFSNSRSEMNVSTLELGDSALYLCASSLAGSTEAFFGQGTRLTVV.

The chain's CDR3 is CASSFYRGDSNQPQHF. CDR3 nucleotides: TGTGCCAGCAGTTTCTACAGGGGGGATAGCAATCAGCCCCAGCATTTT. The rearrangement uses TRBV6-2 or TRBV6-3 and TRBJ1-5; TRBD1 matches at 8 bases. With 4 bases clipped from V and 0 bases from J, the junction kept 5 bases outside the gene matches. Germline CDR1 and CDR2: MNHEY and SVGEGT. This CDR3 has 16 residues.

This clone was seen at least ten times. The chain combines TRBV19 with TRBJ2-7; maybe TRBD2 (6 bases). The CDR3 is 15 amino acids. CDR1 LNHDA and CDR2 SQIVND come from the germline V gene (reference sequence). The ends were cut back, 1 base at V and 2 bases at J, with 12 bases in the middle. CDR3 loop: CASSIGSRGTYEQYF. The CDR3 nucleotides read TGTGCCAGTAGTATAGGTTCTCGGGGGACCTACGAGCAGTACTTC.

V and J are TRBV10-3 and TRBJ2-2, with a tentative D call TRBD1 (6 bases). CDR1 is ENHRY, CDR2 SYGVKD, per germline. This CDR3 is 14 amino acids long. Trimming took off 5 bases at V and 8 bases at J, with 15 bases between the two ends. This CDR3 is CAISTVGARGELFF. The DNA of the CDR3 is TGTGCCATCAGTACAGTGGGGGCCCGAGGGGAGCTGTTTTTT.

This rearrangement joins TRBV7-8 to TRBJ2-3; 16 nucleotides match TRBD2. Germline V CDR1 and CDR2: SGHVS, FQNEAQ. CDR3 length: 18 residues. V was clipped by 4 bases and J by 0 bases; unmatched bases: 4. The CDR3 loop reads CASSSGLAGGPSTDTQYF. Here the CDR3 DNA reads TGTGCCAGCAGCTCGGGACTAGCGGGGGGGCCAAGCACAGATACGCAGTATTTT.

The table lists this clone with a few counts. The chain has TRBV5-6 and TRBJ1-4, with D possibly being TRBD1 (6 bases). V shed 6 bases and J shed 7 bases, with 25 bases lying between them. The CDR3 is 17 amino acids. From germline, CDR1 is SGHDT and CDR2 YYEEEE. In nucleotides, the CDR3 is TGTGCCAGCACCTTAACCCTAAATTCAGGGGTTGGTGAAAAACTGTTTTTT. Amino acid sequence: CASTLTLNSGVGEKLFF.

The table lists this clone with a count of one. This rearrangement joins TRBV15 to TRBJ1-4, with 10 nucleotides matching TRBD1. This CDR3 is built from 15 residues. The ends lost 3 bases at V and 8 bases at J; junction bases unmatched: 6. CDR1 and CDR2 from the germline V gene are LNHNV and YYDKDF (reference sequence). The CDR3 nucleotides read TGTGCCACCAGCAGTGCCGGGACAGGGGAAGAAAAACTGTTTTTT. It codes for CATSSAGTGEEKLFF.

This chain's CDR3 is CASSFGQASRYGYTF. CDR3 sequence (DNA): TGCGCCAGCAGCTTCGGACAGGCTTCTCGTTATGGCTACACCTTC. The chain recombines TRBV5-1 with TRBJ1-2; 7 nucleotides align to TRBD1. Looked up from germline, CDR1 is SGHRS and CDR2 is YFSETQ. The CDR3 has 15 residues. The ends lost 2 bases at V and 5 bases at J; junction bases unmatched: 9.

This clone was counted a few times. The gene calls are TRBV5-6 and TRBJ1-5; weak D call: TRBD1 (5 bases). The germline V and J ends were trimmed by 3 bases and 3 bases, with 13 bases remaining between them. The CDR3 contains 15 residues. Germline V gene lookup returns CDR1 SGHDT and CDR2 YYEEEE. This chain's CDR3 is CASSSAPGFNQPQHF. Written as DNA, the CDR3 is TGTGCCAGCAGCTCCGCCCCAGGGTTCAATCAGCCCCAGCATTTT.

In DNA, the CDR3 is TGTGCCAGCAGCCAAGCTAGGGGTGGTAATTCACCCCTCCACTTT. Its protein product is CASSQARGGNSPLHF. J is TRBJ1-6 and V is TRBV3-1 (or the pseudogene TRBV3-2), with D possibly matching TRBD1 (5 bases). Per the germline V gene, CDR1 is LGHDT and CDR2 is YNNKEL (reference sequence). V was cut by 1 base and J by 6 bases, with 10 bases left in between. CDR3 length: 15 residues.

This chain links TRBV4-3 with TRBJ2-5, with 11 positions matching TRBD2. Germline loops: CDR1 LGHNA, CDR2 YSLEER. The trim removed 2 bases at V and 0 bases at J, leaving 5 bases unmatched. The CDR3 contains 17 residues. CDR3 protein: CASSQRLAGGYQETQYF. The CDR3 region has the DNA TGCGCCAGCAGCCAACGGCTAGCGGGAGGTTACCAAGAGACCCAGTACTTC.

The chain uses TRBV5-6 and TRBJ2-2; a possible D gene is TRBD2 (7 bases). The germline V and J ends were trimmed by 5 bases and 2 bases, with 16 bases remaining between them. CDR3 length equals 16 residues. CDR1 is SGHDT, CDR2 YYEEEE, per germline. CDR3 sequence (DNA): TGTGCCAGCAGTAGCCTGGGGGGGCCAAACACCGGGGAGCTGTTTTTT. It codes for CASSSLGGPNTGELFF.

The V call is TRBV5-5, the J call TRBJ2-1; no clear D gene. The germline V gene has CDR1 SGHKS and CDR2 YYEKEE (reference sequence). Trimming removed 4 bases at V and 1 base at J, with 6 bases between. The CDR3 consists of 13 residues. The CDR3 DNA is TGTGCCAGCAGCCCCGGGTCCTACAATGAGCAGTTCTTC. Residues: CASSPGSYNEQFF.

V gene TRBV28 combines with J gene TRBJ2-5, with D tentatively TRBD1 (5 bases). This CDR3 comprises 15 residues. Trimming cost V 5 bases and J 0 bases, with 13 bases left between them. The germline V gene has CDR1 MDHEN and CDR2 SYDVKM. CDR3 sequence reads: CASSGLTGYQETQYF. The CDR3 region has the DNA TGTGCCAGCAGTGGCCTAACAGGATACCAAGAGACCCAGTACTTC. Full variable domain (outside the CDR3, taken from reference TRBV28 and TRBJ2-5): DVKVTQSSRYLVKRTGEKVFLECVQDMDHENMFWYRQDPGLGLRLIYFSYDVKMKEKGDIPEGYSVSREKKERFSLILESASTNQTSMYLCASSGLTGYQETQYFGPGTRLLVL.

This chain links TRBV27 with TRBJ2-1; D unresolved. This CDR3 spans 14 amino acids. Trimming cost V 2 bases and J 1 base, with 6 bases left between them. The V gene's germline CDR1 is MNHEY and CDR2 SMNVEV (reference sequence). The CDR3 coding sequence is TGTGCCAGCAGTTTAGCGGATTCCTACAATGAGCAGTTCTTC. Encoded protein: CASSLADSYNEQFF.

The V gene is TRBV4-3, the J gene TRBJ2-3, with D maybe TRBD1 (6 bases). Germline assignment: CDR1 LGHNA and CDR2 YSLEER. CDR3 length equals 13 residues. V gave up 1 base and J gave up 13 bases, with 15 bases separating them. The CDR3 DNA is TGCGCCAGCAGCCAAGTACAGGGTGTGTTGGAGTATTTT. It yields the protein CASSQVQGVLEYF.

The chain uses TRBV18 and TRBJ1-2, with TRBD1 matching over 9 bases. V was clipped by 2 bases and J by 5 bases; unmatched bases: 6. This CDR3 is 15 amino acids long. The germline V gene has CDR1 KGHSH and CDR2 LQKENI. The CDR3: CASSPSTGQGYGYTF. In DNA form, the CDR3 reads TGTGCCAGCTCACCATCAACGGGACAGGGATATGGCTACACCTTC.

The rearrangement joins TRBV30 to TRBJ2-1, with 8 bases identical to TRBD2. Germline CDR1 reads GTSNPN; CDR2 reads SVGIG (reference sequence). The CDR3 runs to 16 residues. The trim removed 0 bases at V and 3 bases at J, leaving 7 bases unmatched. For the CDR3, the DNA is TGTGCCTGGAGTGTACGGGGGGGCGGCGGCTACAATGAGCAGTTCTTC. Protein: CAWSVRGGGGYNEQFF.

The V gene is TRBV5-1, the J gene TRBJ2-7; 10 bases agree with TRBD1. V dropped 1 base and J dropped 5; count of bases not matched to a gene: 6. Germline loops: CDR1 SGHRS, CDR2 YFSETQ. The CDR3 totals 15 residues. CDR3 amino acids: CASSLQVGTGDEQYF. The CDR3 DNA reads TGCGCCAGCAGCTTGCAAGTGGGGACAGGGGACGAGCAGTACTTC.

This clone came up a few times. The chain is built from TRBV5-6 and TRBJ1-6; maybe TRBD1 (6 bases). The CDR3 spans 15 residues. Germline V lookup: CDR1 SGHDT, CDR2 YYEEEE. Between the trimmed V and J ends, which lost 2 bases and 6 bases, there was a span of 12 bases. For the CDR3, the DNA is TGTGCCAGCAGCTTAAACAGGGACGGTAATTCACCCCTCCACTTT. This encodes CASSLNRDGNSPLHF.

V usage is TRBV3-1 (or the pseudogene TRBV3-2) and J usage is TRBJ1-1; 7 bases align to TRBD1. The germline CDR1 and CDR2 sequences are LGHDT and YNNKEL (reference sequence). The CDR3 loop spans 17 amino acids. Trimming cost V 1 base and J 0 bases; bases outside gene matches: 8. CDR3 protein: CASSQGTGTAMNTEAFF. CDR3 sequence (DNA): TGTGCCAGCAGCCAAGGGACCGGGACAGCCATGAACACTGAAGCTTTCTTT.

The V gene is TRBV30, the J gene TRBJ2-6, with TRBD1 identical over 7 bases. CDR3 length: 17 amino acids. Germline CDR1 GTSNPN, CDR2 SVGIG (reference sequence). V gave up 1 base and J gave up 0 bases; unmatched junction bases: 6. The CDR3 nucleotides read TGTGCCTGGAGTGGAGGCAGGGACAGCTCTGGGGCCAACGTCCTGACTTTC. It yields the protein CAWSGGRDSSGANVLTF.

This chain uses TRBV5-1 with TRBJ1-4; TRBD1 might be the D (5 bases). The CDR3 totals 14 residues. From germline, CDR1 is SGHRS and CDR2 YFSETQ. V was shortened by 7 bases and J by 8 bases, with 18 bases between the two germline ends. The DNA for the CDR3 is TGCGCCAGCTCAGCGGGTACAGGTAGAGAAAAACTGTTTTTT. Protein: CASSAGTGREKLFF.

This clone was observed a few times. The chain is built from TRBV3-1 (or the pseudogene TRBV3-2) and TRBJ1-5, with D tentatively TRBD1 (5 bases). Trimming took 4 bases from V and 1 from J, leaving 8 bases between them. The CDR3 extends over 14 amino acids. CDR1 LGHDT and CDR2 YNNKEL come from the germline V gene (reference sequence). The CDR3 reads CASSPSGSNQPQHF. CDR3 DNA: TGTGCCAGCAGCCCGTCAGGGAGCAATCAGCCCCAGCATTTT.

Here the CDR3 DNA reads TGTGCCAGCACTATGACAGGGGGACACTATGGCTACACCTTC. Amino acids: CASTMTGGHYGYTF. The V and J genes are TRBV6-5 and TRBJ1-2; 9 bases line up with TRBD1. The V gene's germline CDR1 is MNHEY and CDR2 SVGAGI. The CDR3 length is 14 residues. Unmatched junction bases numbered 6, after V lost 7 bases and J lost 3 bases.

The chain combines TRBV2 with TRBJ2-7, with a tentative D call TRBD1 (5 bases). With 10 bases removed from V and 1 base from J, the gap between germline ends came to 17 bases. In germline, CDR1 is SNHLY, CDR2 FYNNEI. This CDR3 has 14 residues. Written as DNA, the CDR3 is TGTGCCACCCTTGGGGCTGAGGATTCCTACGAGCAGTACTTC. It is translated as CATLGAEDSYEQYF.

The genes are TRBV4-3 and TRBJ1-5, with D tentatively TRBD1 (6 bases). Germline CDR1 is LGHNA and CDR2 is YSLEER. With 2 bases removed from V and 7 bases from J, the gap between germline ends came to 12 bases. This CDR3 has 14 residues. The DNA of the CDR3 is TGCGCCAGCAGCCAATTACAGGGTAAGCAGCCCCAGCATTTT. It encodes CASSQLQGKQPQHF.